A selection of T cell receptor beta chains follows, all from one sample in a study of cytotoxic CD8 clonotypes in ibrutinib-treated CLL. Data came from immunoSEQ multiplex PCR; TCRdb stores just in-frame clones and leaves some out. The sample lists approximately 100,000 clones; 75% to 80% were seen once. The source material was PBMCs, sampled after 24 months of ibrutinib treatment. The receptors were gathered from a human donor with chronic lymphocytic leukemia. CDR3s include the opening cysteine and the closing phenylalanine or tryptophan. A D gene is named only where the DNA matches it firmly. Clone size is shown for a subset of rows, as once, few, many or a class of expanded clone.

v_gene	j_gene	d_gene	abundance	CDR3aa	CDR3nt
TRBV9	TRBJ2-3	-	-	CASSVVGESTDTQYF	TGTGCCAGCAGCGTAGTAGGGGAAAGCACAGATACGCAGTATTTT
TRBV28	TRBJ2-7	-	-	CASSPPPLPPTGF	TGTGCCAGCAGTCCACCCCCTCTTCCCCCCACGGGCTTC
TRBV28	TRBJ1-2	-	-	CASSSPGPNYGYTF	TGTGCCAGCAGTTCCCCGGGCCCGAACTATGGCTACACCTTC
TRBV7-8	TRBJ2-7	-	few	CASSLIWPSSYEQYF	TGTGCCAGCAGCTTAATTTGGCCGTCCTCCTACGAGCAGTACTTC
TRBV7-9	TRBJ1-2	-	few	CASSPDSYGYTF	TGTGCCAGCAGCCCAGACAGCTATGGCTACACCTTC
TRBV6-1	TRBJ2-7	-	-	CASRGPTYEQYF	TGTGCCAGCAGGGGACCGACCTACGAGCAGTACTTC
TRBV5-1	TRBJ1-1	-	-	CASSLDGSANTEAFF	TGCGCCAGCAGCTTGGACGGCAGCGCGAACACTGAAGCTTTCTTT
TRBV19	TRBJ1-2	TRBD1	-	CASSTRFRDSNYGYTF	TGTGCCAGTAGTACCAGGTTCCGGGACAGTAACTATGGCTACACCTTC
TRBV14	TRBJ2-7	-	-	CASSRVDNYEQYF	TGTGCCAGCAGCCGGGTGGACAACTACGAGCAGTACTTC
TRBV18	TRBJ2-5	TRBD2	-	CASSPRGLAGGETQYF	TGTGCCAGCTCACCAAGGGGACTAGCGGGAGGGGAGACCCAGTACTTC
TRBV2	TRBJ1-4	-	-	CASSELRAGFSREKLFF	TGTGCCAGCAGTGAACTGCGGGCAGGGTTTAGTAGGGAAAAACTGTTTTTT
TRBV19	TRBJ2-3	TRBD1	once	CASSDRQGSYTDTQYF	TGTGCCAGTAGTGACCGACAGGGAAGTTATACAGATACGCAGTATTTT
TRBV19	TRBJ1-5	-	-	CASSRQDQPQHF	TGTGCCAGTAGTAGACAGGATCAGCCCCAGCATTTT
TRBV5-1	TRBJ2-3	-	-	CASSLVSGILTDTQYF	TGCGCCAGCAGCTTGGTATCCGGGATACTGACAGATACGCAGTATTTT
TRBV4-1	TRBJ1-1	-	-	CASSQDRGLNEAFF	TGCGCCAGCAGCCAAGATCGTGGTCTCAATGAAGCTTTCTTT
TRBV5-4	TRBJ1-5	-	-	CASSQEGTFRSNQPQHF	TGTGCCAGCAGCCAAGAGGGGACCTTTAGGAGCAATCAGCCCCAGCATTTT
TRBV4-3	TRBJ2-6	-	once	CASSQDRPSGANVLTF	TGCGCCAGCAGCCAAGATCGGCCCTCTGGGGCCAACGTCCTGACTTTC
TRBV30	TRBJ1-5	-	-	CAWSGNRGGNQPQHF	TGTGCCTGGAGTGGAAATAGGGGTGGGAATCAGCCCCAGCATTTT
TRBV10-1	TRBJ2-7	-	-	CASSEGASGYYEQYF	TGCGCCAGCAGTGAAGGAGCTAGTGGGTACTACGAGCAGTACTTC
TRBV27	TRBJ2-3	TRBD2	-	CASSFPNPAPSGRPWDTDTQYF	TGTGCCAGCAGTTTCCCCAACCCCGCGCCGAGCGGGAGGCCTTGGGACACAGATACGCAGTATTTT
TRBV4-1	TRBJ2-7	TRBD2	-	CASSQDRGLAGGYEQYF	TGCGCCAGCAGCCAAGATCGCGGACTAGCGGGCGGCTACGAGCAGTACTTC
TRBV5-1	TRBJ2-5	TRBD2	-	CASSLGLAGGLETQYF	TGCGCCAGCAGCTTGGGACTAGCGGGAGGACTGGAGACCCAGTACTTC
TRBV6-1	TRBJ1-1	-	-	CASSEPWERADTEAFF	TGTGCCAGCAGTGAGCCTTGGGAGAGAGCGGACACTGAAGCTTTCTTT
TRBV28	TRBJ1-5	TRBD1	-	CASSRGQGWEQPQHF	TGTGCCAGCAGTAGGGGACAGGGGTGGGAGCAGCCCCAGCATTTT
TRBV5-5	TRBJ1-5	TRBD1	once	CASSLGGGSNQPQHF	TGTGCCAGCAGCTTAGGGGGCGGTAGCAATCAGCCCCAGCATTTT
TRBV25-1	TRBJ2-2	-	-	CASSVISRGELFF	TGTGCCAGCAGTGTAATTAGTAGAGGGGAGCTGTTTTTT
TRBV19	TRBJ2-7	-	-	CASSRKGSYEQYF	TGTGCCAGTAGCAGAAAAGGGTCCTACGAGCAGTACTTC
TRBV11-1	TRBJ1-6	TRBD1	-	CASSLTGAYSPLHF	TGTGCCAGCAGCTTAACAGGGGCTTATTCACCCCTCCACTTT
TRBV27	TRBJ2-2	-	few	CASSNLGGENTGELFF	TGTGCCAGCAGTAACCTTGGCGGGGAGAACACCGGGGAGCTGTTTTTT
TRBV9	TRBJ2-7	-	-	CASSVQAGKYYEQYF	TGTGCCAGCAGCGTACAGGCGGGGAAATACTACGAGCAGTACTTC
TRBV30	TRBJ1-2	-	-	CAWSDQGNYGYTF	TGTGCCTGGAGTGATCAGGGTAACTATGGCTACACCTTC
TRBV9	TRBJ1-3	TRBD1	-	CASSTQRPTGAHTIYF	TGTGCCAGCAGCACCCAGAGGCCTACAGGGGCCCACACCATATATTTT
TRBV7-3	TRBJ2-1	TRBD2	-	CASSVAGGPFNEQFF	TGTGCCAGCAGCGTAGCGGGGGGGCCTTTTAATGAGCAGTTCTTC
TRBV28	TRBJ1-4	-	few	CASSLRTATNEKLFF	TGTGCCAGCAGTTTACGGACAGCAACTAATGAAAAACTGTTTTTT
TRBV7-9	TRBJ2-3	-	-	CASSVDGTDTQYF	TGTGCCAGCAGCGTAGACGGCACAGATACGCAGTATTTT
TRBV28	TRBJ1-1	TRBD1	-	CASKTGGRTEAFF	TGTGCCAGCAAAACAGGGGGGCGGACTGAAGCTTTCTTT
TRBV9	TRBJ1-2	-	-	CASSVEGYRNYGYTF	TGTGCCAGCAGCGTCGAGGGTTACAGGAACTATGGCTACACCTTC
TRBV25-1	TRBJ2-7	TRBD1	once	CASSDTQGSYEQYF	TGTGCCAGCAGTGATACACAGGGGTCCTACGAGCAGTACTTC
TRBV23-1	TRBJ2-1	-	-	CASSQSLDPIIKKNNEQFF	TGCGCCAGCAGTCAATCACTCGACCCTATAATCAAAAAGAACAATGAGCAGTTCTTC
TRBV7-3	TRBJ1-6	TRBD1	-	CASSLMGQGQSPLHF	TGTGCCAGCAGCTTAATGGGACAGGGACAATCACCCCTCCACTTT
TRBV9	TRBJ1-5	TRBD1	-	CASSPHDRDQPQHF	TGTGCCAGCAGCCCACACGACAGGGATCAGCCCCAGCATTTT
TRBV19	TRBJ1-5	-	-	CASGGFNQPQHF	TGTGCCAGTGGGGGCTTCAATCAGCCCCAGCATTTT